This is a list of T cell receptor beta chains from one sample in a study of cytotoxic CD8 clonotypes in ibrutinib-treated CLL. Using immunoSEQ multiplex PCR, the repertoire was profiled, and TCRdb retains in-frame clones only, with some absent. The sample shows just over 200,000 clones, approximately 75% of them seen only once. Source: PBMCs, taken after 12 months of ibrutinib treatment. Receptors originate from a human donor with chronic lymphocytic leukemia. Both conserved end residues are part of each CDR3. Each record gives: J gene, D gene, clone size, V gene, CDR3 DNA, CDR3 protein. A D gene is named only where the DNA matches it firmly. For some rows the clone size is stated as once, few or many, or as a class when expanded; others skip it.

TRBJ2-5	-	-	TRBV4-1	TGCGCCAGCAGCCATTCTAACAGCCAAGAGACCCAGTACTTC	CASSHSNSQETQYF
TRBJ1-5	TRBD1	-	TRBV6-1	TGTGCCAGCAGTGGACGGACAGGGAACAATCAGCCCCAGCATTTT	CASSGRTGNNQPQHF
TRBJ2-7	-	-	TRBV15	TGTGCCACCAGCAGAGATTTGGGGATTTCATACGAGCAGTACTTC	CATSRDLGISYEQYF
TRBJ1-2	-	-	TRBV18	TGTGCCAGCTCACCAGGGGGGAGCTATGGCTACACCTTC	CASSPGGSYGYTF
TRBJ1-4	TRBD1	-	TRBV27	TGTGCCAGCAGTTTATTAGACAGGGGTAATGAAAAACTGTTTTTT	CASSLLDRGNEKLFF
TRBJ2-3	-	-	TRBV7-9	TGTGCCAGCAGCCGTACAGAAGTGGCAGATACGCAGTATTTT	CASSRTEVADTQYF
TRBJ2-5	-	-	TRBV7-8	TGTGCCAGCAGCCCAGAGCGAGAGACCCAGTACTTC	CASSPERETQYF
TRBJ1-5	-	-	TRBV6-5	TGTGCCAGCAGGAGCGGACTTGGCAATCAGCCCCAGCATTTT	CASRSGLGNQPQHF
TRBJ2-3	-	-	TRBV6-1	TGTGCCAGCAGTGAACCTCCAGCAGATACGCAGTATTTT	CASSEPPADTQYF
TRBJ2-7	-	-	TRBV27	TGTGCCAGCAGTTTTCAATCAGGGACCTACGAGCAGTACTTC	CASSFQSGTYEQYF
TRBJ2-7	-	-	TRBV6-5	TGTGCCAGCAGTTACAAGGGACTGTACGAGCAGTACTTC	CASSYKGLYEQYF
TRBJ2-5	TRBD2	-	TRBV27	TGTGCCAGCAGTTACTCTAGCGGGAGGCCAGAGACCCAGTACTTC	CASSYSSGRPETQYF
TRBJ1-2	-	few	TRBV29-1	TGCAGCGCGATGGGGATGAGTGGAGGCTACACCTTC	CSAMGMSGGYTF
TRBJ1-5	-	few	TRBV4-1	TGCGCCAGCAGCCACCCTAATCAGCCCCAGCATTTT	CASSHPNQPQHF
TRBJ2-7	-	-	TRBV6-1	TGTGCCAGCAGTGAAATGGCGGCCGAAAGCTCCTACGAGCAGTACTTC	CASSEMAAESSYEQYF
TRBJ1-2	TRBD1	few	TRBV5-1	TGCGCCAGCAGCTTGGGGGACAGGTTAGGCTATGGCTACACCTTC	CASSLGDRLGYGYTF
TRBJ1-1	-	once	TRBV5-1	TGCGCCAGCAGCTTGGGGGTAACCCCTGAAGCTTTCTTT	CASSLGVTPEAFF
TRBJ1-4	-	-	TRBV5-4	TGTGCCAGCAGCAAAGGGGATAATAATGAAAAACTGTTTTTT	CASSKGDNNEKLFF
TRBJ1-2	TRBD1	-	TRBV7-2	TGTGCCAGCAGCTCTCCGGGGGACAGTTATTTGAGGGGCTACACCTTC	CASSSPGDSYLRGYTF
TRBJ2-5	-	-	TRBV6-1	TGTGCCAGCAGTGAACCGGGACTCCCTGGGGAGACCCAGTACTTC	CASSEPGLPGETQYF
TRBJ2-5	-	-	TRBV2	TGTGCCAGCAGTGAAGCGAGGGAGACCCAGTACTTC	CASSEARETQYF